This T cell receptor (beta chain) was profiled in a study of T-cell reconstitution after alpha-beta-depleted transplantation in children. Unique molecular identifiers tagged the TCRbeta library. In TCRdb, the PCR reads were re-called with MiXCR into one record per CDR3 protein. The sample records some 490,000 distinct CDR3 sequences, under 15% being singletons. The V end lost 4 bases, the J end lost 9 bases, and 10 bases lay between the germline ends. Looked up from germline, CDR1 is MNHEY and CDR2 is SMNVEV (reference sequence). The CDR3 runs 13 residues. This clonotype originated in a human donor who donated a stem cell graft to a child with combined immunodeficiency. The rearrangement uses TRBV27 and TRBJ1-6, with TRBD1 as a possible D gene (6 bases). The material was PBMCs from the stem cell graft donor, obtained from the stem cell graft. The CDR3 DNA reads as TGTGCCAGCAGTTATGGGGGCTTTTCACCCCTCCACTTT. This gives the protein CASSYGGFSPLHF.